The 9 T cell receptor beta chains in this list originate from one sample, sequenced in a study of cytomegalovirus exposure and HLA in healthy donors. PCR used 60 Vbeta primers and 13 Jbeta primers. Here immunoSEQ multiplex PCR was the method, and the copy in TCRdb shows in-frame clones only, minus some. The repertoire holds 100,000 to 150,000 clones, with over 70% as singletons. Sequencing used PBMCs. The origin of the receptors is a woman between 45 and 60 years old in good health and CMV-seronegative.

V and J are TRBV29-1 and TRBJ2-7; D perhaps matches TRBD2 (6 bases). Germline assignment: CDR1 SQVTM and CDR2 ANQGSEA. The CDR3 has 13 residues. V gave up 6 bases and J gave up 3 bases, with 15 bases separating them. CDR3 DNA: TGCAGCGTGTCCGGGGCCGGGGGCTACGAGCAGTACTTC. It translates to CSVSGAGGYEQYF.

This clone has just a few counts. The V and J genes are TRBV27 and TRBJ2-3; 8 bases fit TRBD2. Unmatched junction bases numbered 4, after V lost 6 bases and J lost 5 bases. Germline V CDR1 and CDR2: MNHEY, SMNVEV (reference sequence). CDR3 length equals 13 residues. CDR3 loop: CASRWTSLDTQYF. CDR3 coding DNA: TGTGCCAGCAGATGGACTAGCTTAGATACGCAGTATTTT.

A single count supports this clone. The chain joins TRBV19 to TRBJ2-5; tentative D call: TRBD2 (6 bases). The closer fit of TRBJ2-7 to the DNA end suggests the J call may be wrong. The CDR3 is made up of 14 amino acids. CDR1 and CDR2 from the germline V gene are LNHDA and SQIVND (reference sequence). In nucleotides, the CDR3 is TGTGCCAGTAGTAAGGCAGGGAGGATGTACGAGCAGTACTTC. It translates to CASSKAGRMYEQYF.

The genes are TRBV18 and TRBJ2-3, with D uncertain. Deletions cut 4 bases from V and 0 bases from J, with 14 bases between. Germline V lookup: CDR1 KGHSH, CDR2 LQKENI. This CDR3 spans 16 amino acids. CDR3 in amino acids: CASSLSVSTSTDTQYF. CDR3 sequence (DNA): TGTGCCAGCTCACTTTCCGTTTCTACTAGCACAGATACGCAGTATTTT.

The chain is built from TRBV7-9 and TRBJ2-3, with TRBD2 as a possible D gene (6 bases). CDR3 length equals 14 residues. Trimming removed 4 bases from V and 2 bases from J, with 10 bases in between. Germline CDR1 reads SEHNR; CDR2 reads FQNEAQ (reference sequence). The CDR3 loop is CASSSGLITDTQYF. The DNA of the CDR3 is TGTGCCAGCAGCTCAGGACTAATCACAGATACGCAGTATTTT.

The chain uses TRBV9 and TRBJ2-1; a possible D gene is TRBD2 (6 bases). V was shortened by 0 bases and J by 9 bases, with 10 bases between the two germline ends. The CDR3 covers 13 residues. Germline V gene lookup returns CDR1 SGDLS and CDR2 YYNGEE. The CDR3 bases are TGTGCCAGCAGCGTAGAACTAGCAGGTGAGCAGTTCTTC. It yields the protein CASSVELAGEQFF.

CDR3 coding DNA: TGTGCCAGCACCCCCCGGGGGACTGCTGGAGAGCAGTACTTC. It translates to CASTPRGTAGEQYF. The chain combines TRBV5-6 with TRBJ2-7, with a possible D match to TRBD2 (6 bases). Germline V gene data show CDR1 as SGHDT and CDR2 as YYEEEE. V was clipped by 6 bases and J by 7 bases, with 20 bases between them. CDR3 length: 14 amino acids.

This clone appeared a single time. The chain is built from TRBV7-2 and TRBJ2-2; unclear D gene. In germline, CDR1 is SGHTA, CDR2 FQGNSA. V was clipped by 1 base and J by 8 bases, with 14 bases between them. The CDR3 consists of 15 residues. Here the CDR3 reads CASSLGSATVGELFF. The CDR3 DNA follows: TGTGCCAGCAGCTTAGGTTCAGCAACAGTGGGGGAGCTGTTTTTT.

This clone was seen a handful of times. The chain uses TRBV15 and TRBJ1-5, with D possibly TRBD1 on 5 matching bases. Germline V gene sequence: CDR1 LNHNV, CDR2 YYDKDF (reference sequence). The germline V and J ends were trimmed by 5 bases and 5 bases, with 13 bases remaining between them. This CDR3 has 14 residues. CDR3 in amino acids: CATSRGGKDQPQHF. The CDR3 DNA is TGTGCCACCAGCCGTGGGGGGAAGGATCAGCCCCAGCATTTT.